The clone carrying this T cell receptor (beta chain) has only a few counts. Thyroid ultrasound, orbital computed tomography, clinical symptoms, and serum thyroxine and TRAb underpinned diagnoses. These data are taken from a study of T cells in Graves' hyperthyroidism and ophthalmopathy. TCR beta CDR3 regions were amplified from RNA. First-round RT-PCR with HTBI primers amplified the TCR CDR3 region. MiXCR was run by TCRdb on the multiplex PCR reads, yielding one entry per CDR3 protein. The table lists about 770,000 distinct CDR3 sequences, 18% of them singletons. The trim removed 5 bases at V and 3 bases at J, leaving 7 bases unmatched. The CDR3 is 15 residues long. Germline assignment: CDR1 LNHDA and CDR2 SQIVND (reference sequence).

The rearrangement uses TRBV19 and TRBJ1-3; 7 bases align to TRBD1. The TCR was taken from a woman aged 50 to 65 with Graves' hyperthyroidism that later progressed to Graves' ophthalmopathy. Sequenced input: blood. Written as DNA, the CDR3 is TGTGCCAGTAGTCTCGGACAGGCTCGTGGAAACACCATATATTTT. Translated: CASSLGQARGNTIYF.